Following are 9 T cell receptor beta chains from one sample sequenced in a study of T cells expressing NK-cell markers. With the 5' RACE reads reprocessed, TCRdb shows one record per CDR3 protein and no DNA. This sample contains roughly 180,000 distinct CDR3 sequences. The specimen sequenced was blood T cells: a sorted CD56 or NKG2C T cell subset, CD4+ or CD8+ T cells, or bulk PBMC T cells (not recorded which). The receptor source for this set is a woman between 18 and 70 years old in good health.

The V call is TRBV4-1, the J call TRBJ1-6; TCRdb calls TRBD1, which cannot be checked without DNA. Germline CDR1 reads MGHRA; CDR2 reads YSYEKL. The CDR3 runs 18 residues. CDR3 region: CASSQGDRGSSYNSPLHF.

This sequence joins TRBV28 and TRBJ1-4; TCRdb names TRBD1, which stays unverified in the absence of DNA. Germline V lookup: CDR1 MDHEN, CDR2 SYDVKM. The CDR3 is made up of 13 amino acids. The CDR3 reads CASRQQVYEKLFF. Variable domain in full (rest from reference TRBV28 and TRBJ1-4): DVKVTQSSRYLVKRTGEKVFLECVQDMDHENMFWYRQDPGLGLRLIYFSYDVKMKEKGDIPEGYSVSREKKERFSLILESASTNQTSMYLCASRQQVYEKLFFGSGTQLSVL.

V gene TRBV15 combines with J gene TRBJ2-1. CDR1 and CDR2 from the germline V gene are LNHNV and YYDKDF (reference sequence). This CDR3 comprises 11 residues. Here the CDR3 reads CATSKNYEQFF.

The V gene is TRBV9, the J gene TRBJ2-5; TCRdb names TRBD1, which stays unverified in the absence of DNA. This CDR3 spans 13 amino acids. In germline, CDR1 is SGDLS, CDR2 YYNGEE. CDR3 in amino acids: CASSPRSSETQYF.

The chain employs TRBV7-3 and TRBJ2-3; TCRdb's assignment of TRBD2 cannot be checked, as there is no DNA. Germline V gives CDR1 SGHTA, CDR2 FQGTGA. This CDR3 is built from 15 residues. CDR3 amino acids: CASSSQRGRTDTQYF. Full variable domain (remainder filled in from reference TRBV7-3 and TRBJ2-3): GAGVSQTPSNKVTEKGKYVELRCDPISGHTALYWYRQSLGQGPEFLIYFQGTGAADDSGLPNDRFFAVRPEGSVSTLKIQRTERGDSAVYLCASSSQRGRTDTQYFGPGTRLTVL.

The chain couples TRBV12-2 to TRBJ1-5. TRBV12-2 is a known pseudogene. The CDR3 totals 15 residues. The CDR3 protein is CASRFKRERNQPQHF.

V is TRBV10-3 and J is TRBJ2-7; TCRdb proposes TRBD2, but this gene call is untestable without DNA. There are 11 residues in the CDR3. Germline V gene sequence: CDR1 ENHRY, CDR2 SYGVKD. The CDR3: CAISERGEQYF.

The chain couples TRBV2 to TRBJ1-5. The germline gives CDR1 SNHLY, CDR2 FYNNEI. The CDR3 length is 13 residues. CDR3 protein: CASMRQLNQPQHF. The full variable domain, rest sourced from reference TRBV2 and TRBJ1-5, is EPEVTQTPSHQVTQMGQEVILRCVPISNHLYFYWYRQILGQKVEFLVSFYNNEISEKSEIFDDQFSVERPDGSNFTLKIRSTKLEDSAMYFCASMRQLNQPQHFGDGTRLSIL.

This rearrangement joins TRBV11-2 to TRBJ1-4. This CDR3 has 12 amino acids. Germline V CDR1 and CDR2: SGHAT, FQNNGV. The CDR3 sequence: CASSLEGGKLFF. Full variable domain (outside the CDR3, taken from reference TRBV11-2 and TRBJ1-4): EAGVAQSPRYKIIEKRQSVAFWCNPISGHATLYWYQQILGQGPKLLIQFQNNGVVDDSQLPKDRFSAERLKGVDSTLKIQPAKLEDSAVYLCASSLEGGKLFFGSGTQLSVL.